A selection of T cell receptor beta chains follows, all from one sample in a study of yellow fever vaccine responses in identical twins. TCRdb itself ran the RT-PCR reads through MiXCR, one entry per CDR3 protein. The profile shows some 5,000 distinct CDR3 sequences, approximately 80% of them singletons. Specimen: T cells from blood (PBMCs), unsorted or a sorted subset (not recorded which), collected before or after yellow fever vaccination (not recorded which). Source of these receptors: a woman aged 18-35 years who received the yellow fever vaccine. The CDR3 runs from the conserved cysteine through the conserved F or W. D genes are given only for firm matches. Clone size, where shown, is once, few, many, or a class for clones that have expanded.

size: -; length: 15; D: -; V: TRBV29-1; J: TRBJ2-4; CDR3: CSISLREWAKNIQYF; DNA: TGCAGCATATCTCTGAGGGAGTGGGCCAAAAACATTCAGTACTTC
size: -; length: 16; D: TRBD1; V: TRBV6-1; J: TRBJ2-3; CDR3: CASSEVPGQNTDTQYF; DNA: TGTGCCAGCAGTGAAGTCCCGGGACAGAACACAGATACGCAGTATTTT
size: -; length: 13; D: -; V: TRBV7-6; J: TRBJ1-1; CDR3: CASSISGNTEAFF; DNA: TGTGCCAGCAGCATCAGTGGGAACACTGAAGCTTTCTTT
size: -; length: 15; D: -; V: TRBV12-3/TRBV12-4; J: TRBJ2-7; CDR3: CASSFAGAPAYEQYF; DNA: TGTGCCAGCAGTTTTGCGGGGGCGCCGGCCTACGAGCAGTACTTC
size: once; length: 12; D: -; V: TRBV20-1; J: TRBJ1-1; CDR3: CSARDLETEAFF; DNA: TGCAGTGCAAGGGACCTGGAGACTGAAGCTTTCTTT
size: once; length: 15; D: -; V: TRBV15; J: TRBJ2-3; CDR3: CATSRDTGNTDTQYF; DNA: TGTGCCACCAGCAGAGATACTGGTAACACAGATACGCAGTATTTT
size: -; length: 12; D: -; V: TRBV18; J: TRBJ2-1; CDR3: CASSPMADEQFF; DNA: TGTGCCAGCTCACCTATGGCCGATGAGCAGTTCTTC
size: -; length: 11; D: -; V: TRBV28; J: TRBJ2-1; CDR3: CASSRWGEQFF; DNA: TGTGCCAGCAGCCGCTGGGGCGAGCAGTTCTTC
size: -; length: 13; D: -; V: TRBV20-1; J: TRBJ2-5; CDR3: CSARAKDGLTQYF; DNA: TGCAGTGCTAGAGCTAAGGACGGTTTGACCCAGTACTTC
size: -; length: 13; D: -; V: TRBV3-1; J: TRBJ2-1; CDR3: CASSQGWGDEQFF; DNA: TGTGCCAGCAGCCAAGGGTGGGGCGATGAGCAGTTCTTC
size: -; length: 14; D: -; V: TRBV10-3; J: TRBJ1-5; CDR3: CATKQGGFDQPQHF; DNA: TGTGCCACCAAACAGGGAGGGTTTGATCAGCCCCAGCATTTT
size: -; length: 16; D: TRBD2; V: TRBV10-3; J: TRBJ2-5; CDR3: CAISDGLAGVQETQYF; DNA: TGTGCCATCAGTGACGGATTAGCGGGGGTACAAGAGACCCAGTACTTC
size: -; length: 15; D: -; V: TRBV11-2; J: TRBJ2-1; CDR3: CASSLVGSSYNEQFF; DNA: TGTGCCAGCAGCTTAGTCGGCAGCTCCTACAATGAGCAGTTCTTC
size: -; length: 14; D: -; V: TRBV29-1; J: TRBJ1-1; CDR3: CSVEEGGLNTEAFF; DNA: TGCAGCGTCGAAGAGGGGGGCCTGAACACTGAAGCTTTCTTT
size: -; length: 15; D: TRBD1; V: TRBV4-1; J: TRBJ1-5; CDR3: CASSLFDRGGQPQHF; DNA: TGCGCCAGCAGCCTTTTCGACAGGGGAGGTCAGCCCCAGCATTTT
size: few; length: 14; D: -; V: TRBV2; J: TRBJ2-3; CDR3: CASSAKEAADTQYF; DNA: TGTGCCAGCAGCGCGAAAGAGGCAGCAGATACGCAGTATTTT
size: once; length: 13; D: TRBD2; V: TRBV19; J: TRBJ2-1; CDR3: CASTSGSHNEQFF; DNA: TGTGCCAGTACTAGCGGGAGCCACAATGAGCAGTTCTTC
size: -; length: 17; D: TRBD1; V: TRBV4-2; J: TRBJ2-1; CDR3: CASSQSATGQGWNEQFF; DNA: TGTGCCAGCAGCCAAAGCGCTACGGGACAGGGTTGGAATGAGCAGTTCTTC
size: -; length: 16; D: -; V: TRBV9; J: TRBJ2-1; CDR3: CASSVQDWDSYNEQFF; DNA: TGTGCCAGCAGCGTACAGGATTGGGACTCCTACAATGAGCAGTTCTTC
size: -; length: 15; D: TRBD1; V: TRBV2; J: TRBJ2-3; CDR3: CASSGQGATKDTQYF; DNA: TGTGCCAGCAGTGGACAGGGGGCCACGAAAGATACGCAGTATTTT
size: -; length: 15; D: TRBD1; V: TRBV14; J: TRBJ1-1; CDR3: CASSQEDRMNTEAFF; DNA: TGTGCCAGCAGCCAAGAGGACAGGATGAACACTGAAGCTTTCTTT
size: -; length: 14; D: TRBD2; V: TRBV24-1; J: TRBJ2-7; CDR3: CATSDGGGGYEQYF; DNA: TGTGCCACCAGTGATGGCGGCGGGGGCTACGAGCAGTACTTC
size: -; length: 11; D: -; V: TRBV6-1; J: TRBJ1-2; CDR3: CASRHFYGYTF; DNA: TGTGCCAGCAGACACTTCTATGGCTACACCTTC
size: -; length: 14; D: TRBD1; V: TRBV5-6; J: TRBJ1-1; CDR3: CASSRTGMNTEAFF; DNA: TGTGCCAGCAGCAGGACAGGGATGAACACTGAAGCTTTCTTT
size: -; length: 14; D: -; V: TRBV2; J: TRBJ1-6; CDR3: CASSEVKSYSPLHF; DNA: TGTGCCAGCAGTGAGGTCAAGAGCTATTCACCCCTCCACTTT
size: -; length: 15; D: -; V: TRBV5-1; J: TRBJ2-1; CDR3: CASRQDGSSYNEQFF; DNA: TGCGCCAGCAGACAAGACGGGAGCTCCTACAATGAGCAGTTCTTC
size: -; length: 12; D: -; V: TRBV11-2; J: TRBJ1-1; CDR3: CASNQVGTQAFF; DNA: TGTGCCAGCAACCAAGTGGGGACCCAAGCTTTCTTT
size: once; length: 13; D: -; V: TRBV6-5; J: TRBJ1-5; CDR3: CASSYVRGQPQHF; DNA: TGTGCCAGCAGTTATGTTAGGGGACAGCCCCAGCATTTT
size: -; length: 17; D: TRBD2; V: TRBV4-1; J: TRBJ2-1; CDR3: CASRGTWREKGDNEQFF; DNA: TGCGCCAGCAGGGGAACCTGGCGGGAGAAAGGGGACAATGAGCAGTTCTTC
size: -; length: 14; D: -; V: TRBV6-1; J: TRBJ2-5; CDR3: CASSEPKGGETQYF; DNA: TGTGCCAGCAGTGAACCCAAGGGGGGAGAGACCCAGTACTTC
size: -; length: 14; D: -; V: TRBV29-1; J: TRBJ1-1; CDR3: CSASTIVTNTEAFF; DNA: TGCAGCGCCTCGACAATAGTTACGAACACTGAAGCTTTCTTT
size: few; length: 17; D: TRBD2; V: TRBV4-2; J: TRBJ2-1; CDR3: CASSQEGAGGPTNEQFF; DNA: TGTGCCAGCAGCCAAGAAGGAGCGGGAGGCCCCACCAATGAGCAGTTCTTC
size: -; length: 15; D: -; V: TRBV12-3/TRBV12-4; J: TRBJ1-5; CDR3: CASSLIGGRHQPQHF; DNA: TGTGCCAGCAGTTTAATCGGAGGTCGGCATCAGCCCCAGCATTTT
size: -; length: 13; D: -; V: TRBV10-3; J: TRBJ2-5; CDR3: CAISERAYETQYF; DNA: TGTGCCATCAGTGAGCGGGCTTATGAGACCCAGTACTTC
size: -; length: 13; D: -; V: TRBV9; J: TRBJ2-1; CDR3: CASSIDGVNEQFF; DNA: TGTGCCAGCAGCATCGACGGGGTCAATGAGCAGTTCTTC
size: -; length: 14; D: -; V: TRBV11-3; J: TRBJ2-2; CDR3: CASSLGVGTGELFF; DNA: TGTGCCAGCAGCTTAGGGGTGGGGACCGGGGAGCTGTTTTTT
size: -; length: 14; D: TRBD1; V: TRBV15; J: TRBJ1-2; CDR3: CATSRVQGAHGYTF; DNA: TGTGCCACCAGCAGAGTCCAGGGGGCGCACGGCTACACCTTC
size: -; length: 15; D: -; V: TRBV15; J: TRBJ1-1; CDR3: CATSRGGGTNTEAFF; DNA: TGTGCCACCAGCAGAGGTGGAGGAACGAACACTGAAGCTTTCTTT
size: few; length: 16; D: TRBD2; V: TRBV24-1; J: TRBJ2-2; CDR3: CATSDPGLAGVGELFF; DNA: TGTGCCACCAGTGATCCTGGACTAGCGGGTGTCGGGGAGCTGTTTTTT
size: -; length: 14; D: TRBD1; V: TRBV10-3; J: TRBJ2-1; CDR3: CAISESTGGNEQFF; DNA: TGTGCCATCAGTGAGTCGACAGGGGGCAATGAGCAGTTCTTC
size: -; length: 15; D: -; V: TRBV28; J: TRBJ2-7; CDR3: CASSSRQAGVREQYF; DNA: TGTGCCAGCAGTTCCCGACAGGCAGGGGTTCGGGAGCAGTACTTC
size: -; length: 15; D: -; V: TRBV7-6; J: TRBJ1-5; CDR3: CASSLRGGSGQPQHF; DNA: TGTGCCAGCAGCTTACGGGGGGGCTCGGGTCAGCCCCAGCATTTT
size: -; length: 13; D: -; V: TRBV2; J: TRBJ1-1; CDR3: CASSEGPGSEAFF; DNA: TGTGCCAGCAGTGAGGGCCCCGGCTCTGAAGCTTTCTTT
size: -; length: 14; D: TRBD1; V: TRBV4-1; J: TRBJ2-7; CDR3: CASSQGTGPYEQYF; DNA: TGCGCCAGCAGCCAAGGGACAGGACCCTACGAGCAGTACTTC
size: -; length: 12; D: TRBD2; V: TRBV7-2; J: TRBJ2-1; CDR3: CASSRTSVEQFF; DNA: TGTGCCAGCAGCCGAACTAGCGTGGAGCAGTTCTTC
size: -; length: 14; D: -; V: TRBV28; J: TRBJ1-1; CDR3: CASSNGEGVGEAFF; DNA: TGTGCCAGCAGTAATGGGGAAGGAGTTGGTGAAGCTTTCTTT
size: -; length: 13; D: -; V: TRBV2; J: TRBJ1-6; CDR3: CATRTDFNSPLHF; DNA: TGTGCCACCAGGACAGACTTTAATTCACCCCTCCACTTT
size: few; length: 13; D: -; V: TRBV11-3; J: TRBJ2-5; CDR3: CASSLSFQETQYF; DNA: TGTGCCAGCAGCTTGTCGTTCCAAGAGACCCAGTACTTC
size: -; length: 16; D: TRBD2; V: TRBV7-6; J: TRBJ2-7; CDR3: CASSLALRGGRNEQYF; DNA: TGTGCCAGCAGCTTAGCCTTGCGGGGCGGGAGAAACGAGCAGTACTTC
size: few; length: 12; D: -; V: TRBV19; J: TRBJ2-2; CDR3: CASREDRGQLFF; DNA: TGTGCCAGTAGGGAGGATCGGGGCCAGCTGTTTTTT
size: few; length: 13; D: TRBD1; V: TRBV28; J: TRBJ1-2; CDR3: CASGDSWGYGYTF; DNA: TGTGCCAGCGGGGACAGCTGGGGCTATGGCTACACCTTC
size: -; length: 16; D: -; V: TRBV19; J: TRBJ1-5; CDR3: CASTPLRGTPGQPQHF; DNA: TGTGCCAGTACCCCCCTACGGGGCACACCCGGGCAGCCCCAGCATTTT
size: -; length: 15; D: -; V: TRBV11-2; J: TRBJ2-5; CDR3: CASSLVGFPQETQYF; DNA: TGTGCCAGCAGCTTAGTGGGGTTCCCCCAAGAGACCCAGTACTTC
size: -; length: 14; D: -; V: TRBV10-3; J: TRBJ2-5; CDR3: CAISESGAGETQYF; DNA: TGTGCCATCAGTGAGTCCGGGGCCGGAGAGACCCAGTACTTC